The next 3 T cell receptor beta chains were all read from a single sample in a study of T cells in Graves' hyperthyroidism and ophthalmopathy. Template material for amplifying TCR beta CDR3 regions consisted of RNA transcripts. The HTBI primer set was used in a first-round RT-PCR of the TCR CDR3. Using its own MiXCR run on the multiplex PCR reads, TCRdb lists one record per CDR3 protein. The sample comprises around 60,000 distinct CDR3 sequences, around half of which are singletons, and around 11% rests with the top ten. Specimen: blood. Every receptor here comes from a woman in her 30s with Graves' ophthalmopathy.

This clonotype was detected ten times or more. V is TRBV2 and J is TRBJ1-1; D possibly corresponds to TRBD1 (6 bases). Germline V gene sequence: CDR1 SNHLY, CDR2 FYNNEI. The V end lost 6 bases, the J end lost 1 base, and 15 bases lay between the germline ends. CDR3 size: 15 residues. This CDR3 reads CASRDSQGGNTEAFF. CDR3 nucleotides: TGTGCCAGCAGAGACTCACAGGGCGGGAACACTGAAGCTTTCTTT.

Concerning this clonotype: No DNA is shown, since the ends of the CDR3 on it are uncertain; the CDR3 is the one TCRdb lists. The rearrangement links TRBV10-3 to TRBJ2-2; the DNA was not compared with TRBD1, the D call given in the table. Per germline, CDR1 ENHRY and CDR2 SYGVKD. Inclusive of both ends, the CDR3 amounts to 19 amino acids. CDR3 sequence reads: CAINRDGITYEQYFGELFF.

In this sample, this clonotype turned up many times. The rearrangement joins TRBV7-2 to TRBJ2-7, with a tentative D call TRBD2 (6 bases). The CDR3 length is 16 residues. The V gene lost 4 bases and the J gene lost 0 bases, with 16 bases spanning the gap. The germline gives CDR1 SGHTA, CDR2 FQGNSA. CDR3 loop: CASSSGDGGISYEQYF. In DNA, the CDR3 is TGTGCCAGCAGCTCGGGGGACGGGGGTATCTCCTACGAGCAGTACTTC.